This section outlines one TCR beta chain sequence together with its context. The data stem from a study of T cell changes during pregnancy in multiple sclerosis. TCRdb keeps only in-frame clones here, not all; method: immunoSEQ multiplex PCR. The sample records about 92,000 clones, 85% to 95% being singletons. The V end lost 1 base, the J end lost 2 bases, and 9 bases lay between the germline ends. The CDR3 length is 16 residues. The germline CDR1 and CDR2 sequences are SNHLY and FYNNEI. Sequencing used peripheral blood, obtained in the first trimester of pregnancy. J is TRBJ2-6 and V is TRBV2, with D possibly matching TRBD2 (5 bases). This sequence was found in a female donor with multiple sclerosis, enrolled in a pregnancy study. CDR3 sequence reads: CASSEDGVAGANVLTF. CDR3 bases: TGTGCCAGCAGTGAAGACGGGGTGGCTGGGGCCAACGTCCTGACTTTC.